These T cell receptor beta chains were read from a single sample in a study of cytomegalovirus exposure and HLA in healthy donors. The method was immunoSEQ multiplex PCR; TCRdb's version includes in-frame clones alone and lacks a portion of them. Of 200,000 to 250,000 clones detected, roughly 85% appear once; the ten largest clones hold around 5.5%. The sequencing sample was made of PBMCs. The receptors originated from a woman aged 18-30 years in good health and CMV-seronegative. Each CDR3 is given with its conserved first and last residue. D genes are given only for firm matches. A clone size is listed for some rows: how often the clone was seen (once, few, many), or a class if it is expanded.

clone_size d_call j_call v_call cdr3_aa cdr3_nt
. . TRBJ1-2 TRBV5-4 CASSLRGGGYTF TGTGCCAGCAGCTTAAGGGGTGGCGGCTACACCTTC
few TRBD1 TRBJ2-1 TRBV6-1 CASSDWDRVPNEQFF TGTGCCAGCAGTGACTGGGACAGAGTCCCCAATGAGCAGTTCTTC
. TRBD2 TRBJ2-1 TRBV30 CACSSGTSYNEQFF TGTGCCTGTTCTAGCGGGACCTCCTACAATGAGCAGTTCTTC
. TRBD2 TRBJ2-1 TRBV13 CASSFGTSGPNEQFF TGTGCCAGCAGCTTCGGGACTAGCGGCCCCAATGAGCAGTTCTTC
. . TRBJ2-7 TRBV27 CASSFAGSEYEQYF TGTGCCAGCAGTTTTGCCGGGTCGGAATACGAGCAGTACTTC
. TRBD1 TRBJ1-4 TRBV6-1 CASSAWGTGDREKLFF TGTGCCAGCAGTGCGTGGGGGACAGGGGATAGGGAAAAACTGTTTTTT
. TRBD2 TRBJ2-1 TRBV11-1 CASSLGTSLATKQFF TGTGCCAGCAGCTTAGGGACTAGCCTAGCTACTAAGCAGTTCTTC
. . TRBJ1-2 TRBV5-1 CARAPLDGEGGYTF TGCGCCAGGGCGCCTTTGGACGGGGAGGGAGGCTACACCTTC
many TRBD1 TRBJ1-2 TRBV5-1 CASSLGDRGIRGYTF TGCGCCAGCAGCTTGGGGGACAGGGGGATCAGAGGCTACACCTTC
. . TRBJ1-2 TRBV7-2 CASSLVQGLVYGYTF TGTGCCAGCAGCTTAGTCCAGGGGTTAGTCTATGGCTACACCTTC
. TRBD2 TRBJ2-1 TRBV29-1 CSVGGLARSYNEQFF TGCAGCGTGGGGGGGTTGGCTCGATCCTACAATGAGCAGTTCTTC
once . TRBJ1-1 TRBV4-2 CASSQAWRGGRDTEAFF TGTGCCAGCAGCCAAGCCTGGAGAGGGGGTCGGGACACTGAAGCTTTCTTT
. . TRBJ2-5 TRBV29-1 CSVGKGITRTQYF TGCAGCGTTGGGAAGGGGATAACGAGGACCCAGTACTTC
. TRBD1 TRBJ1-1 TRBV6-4 CASSDLQGARDTEAFF TGTGCCAGCAGTGATCTACAGGGGGCGCGAGACACTGAAGCTTTCTTT
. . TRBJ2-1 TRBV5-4 CASSPQRGDIRYNEQFF TGTGCCAGCAGCCCACAACGCGGGGATATCCGTTACAATGAGCAGTTCTTC
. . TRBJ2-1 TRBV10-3 CAISEVSREEQFF TGTGCCATCAGTGAGGTCTCTAGGGAAGAGCAGTTCTTC
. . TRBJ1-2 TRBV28 CASSLMAAGDLRGYTF TGTGCCAGCAGTTTGATGGCAGCGGGCGATCTCCGGGGCTACACCTTC
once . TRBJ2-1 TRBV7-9 CASSSYGGAYNEQFF TGTGCCAGCAGCTCTTATGGGGGAGCCTACAATGAGCAGTTCTTC
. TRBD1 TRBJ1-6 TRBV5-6 CASSSGTVYNSPLHF TGTGCCAGCAGCTCCGGGACAGTCTATAATTCACCCCTCCACTTT